This note documents a single T cell receptor beta chain sequence. The target of this receptor is not known. One base away there is no much larger clone; base qualities are not given. Sequences SGHRS (CDR1) and YFSETQ (CDR2) are obtained from the germline V gene. V loses 1 base at its end and J loses 2 bases; junction bases beyond the gene matches: 3. From the cysteine up to the phenylalanine, the CDR3 has a length of 16 residues. Of the read, only the CDR3 DNA is kept; its 48 bases are in frame from base 1. These data belong to a study of shared clonotypes between healthy human individuals (TCRdb year 2020). About the full investigation: The cohort comprised a couple of women and a few men aged 18 to 49 years. For each donor, CD4 naive and CD4 memory were each run on three plates, CD8 naive on two plates, and CD8 memory on one plate. The study deeply sequenced blood TCR repertoires of about 5 healthy adults to estimate repertoire size and the extent of clonotype sharing between individuals. Libraries were prepared and TCR repertoires were sequenced by different laboratories using diverse techniques, in order to increase sequencing depth and limit assay-specific biases. Each donor's leukapheresis produced roughly between roughly 0.85 and 9.5 billion PBMCs. Results and caveats for the whole study, not just this receptor: Across a few donors, approximately 5% of naive CD4, roughly 3.5% of naive CD8, 2.3% of memory CD4, and 0.4% to 0.45% of memory CD8 clonotypes were shared. Clonotypes shared by all four sorted-subset donors showed higher generation probabilities than non-shared clonotypes. Because the study included only a small number of donors, the genetic and exposure-history diversity represented was limited. Estimated clonotype richness was generally larger for naive than for memory subsets. Sampling was restricted to blood, and TCR repertoires in tissue are likely to differ from TCR repertoires in blood. Based on pairwise subsampling, the degree of clonotype sharing among donors was expected to be affected by sequencing depth. Even with the large sequencing depth, rarefaction of the sorted-subset datasets indicated that sequencing was incomplete.

Using the deep immunoSEQ assay, multiplex PCR amplified TCR CDR3 regions from genomic DNA. For each cell subset, the extracted genomic DNA was distributed evenly across all wells of several immunoSEQ 96-well plates, and each plate served as one replicate. For sorted subsets, each replicate PCR was loaded with about 0.2 ug genomic DNA, equivalent to about 33,000 T cell genomes. Purified libraries were measured with a Qubit 3.0 fluorometer, size-checked on a Bioanalyzer 2100, and measured again with the KAPA Library Quantification kit. A separate single-read 150-cycle Illumina NextSeq 550 flow cell was used to sequence each immunoSEQ 96-well plate. The paper's data handling went like this. The immunoSEQ output contained only junctional sequences without quality scores, so filtering could not match that applied to full-length reads. To assign V/J genes and CDR3, sequences were annotated against IMGT germline references using PyIR, a Python wrapper for IgBLAST v1.9. Reads were filtered out if the reads had weak V/J assignments (E-value above 1e-6), no CDR3, stop codons, out-of-frame junctions, or ambiguous translated residues. V3J clonotypes were defined as sequences sharing an identical inferred V gene, J gene, and CDR3 amino acid sequence. To compute the percentage overlap between repertoires, the number of shared unique clonotypes was divided by the size of the smaller repertoire. Richness of each repertoire was evaluated using RTK rarefaction, the Chao1 estimator, and Recon v2.1 estimates of unobserved clonotypes. Generation probabilities for all TCRbeta clonotypes obtained by the gDNA method from a handful of donors were computed using OLGA. TCRdb limited this immuneACCESS table to in-frame rearrangements with V and J called. A share of clones is missing; checked studies link under half to unresolved V genes, and the rest is unexplained. V, J and clone size reflect that table, while D and trimming were determined from the DNA. The sample table contains approximately 980,000 clones; only one count was recorded for more than 75% of them. The ten largest clones capture nearly 1.5% of the sample.

The donors were healthy, HIV-negative adults who had no recently reported acute infections or vaccinations. Only Caucasian adults living in Nashville, Tennessee, USA were represented among the donors. Magnetic negative selection was used to enrich CD4+ T cells, after which naive cells were positively selected on CD45RA and the negative fraction became the memory subset. Blood was obtained by leukapheresis, after which PBMCs were separated by Ficoll-Histopaque density gradient centrifugation and cryopreserved in liquid nitrogen vapor phase. Analytical flow cytometry was used to check the purity and quantity of each magnetically sorted T cell population. Each sorted fraction had its genomic DNA isolated and then quantified by UV absorbance on a Nanodrop 2000c.

Sequencing used memory CD4+ T cells sorted from blood. This specimen's cell subset or site label, per the study, means: CD45RA-negative fraction. This TCR came from a man between 18 and 29 years old in good health. The sequence joins TRBV5-1 to TRBJ2-1; 10 nucleotides in the junction match TRBD2. CDR3 loop: CASSLPLAGAYNEQFF. DNA sequence: TGCGCCAGCAGCTTGCCCCTAGCGGGGGCCTACAATGAGCAGTTCTTC.